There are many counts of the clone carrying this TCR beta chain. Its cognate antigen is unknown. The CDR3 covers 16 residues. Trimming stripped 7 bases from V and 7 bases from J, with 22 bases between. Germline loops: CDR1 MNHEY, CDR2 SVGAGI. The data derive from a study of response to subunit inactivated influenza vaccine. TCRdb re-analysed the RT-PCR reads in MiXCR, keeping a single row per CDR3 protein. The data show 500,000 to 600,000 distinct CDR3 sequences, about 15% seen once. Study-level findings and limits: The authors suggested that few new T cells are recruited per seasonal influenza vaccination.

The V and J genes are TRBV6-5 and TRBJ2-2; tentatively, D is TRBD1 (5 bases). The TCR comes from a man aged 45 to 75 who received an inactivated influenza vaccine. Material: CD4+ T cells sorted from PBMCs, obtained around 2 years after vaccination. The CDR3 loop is CASTLEQEFMSGELFF. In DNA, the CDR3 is TGTGCCAGCACTTTGGAACAGGAATTTATGAGCGGGGAGCTGTTTTTT.